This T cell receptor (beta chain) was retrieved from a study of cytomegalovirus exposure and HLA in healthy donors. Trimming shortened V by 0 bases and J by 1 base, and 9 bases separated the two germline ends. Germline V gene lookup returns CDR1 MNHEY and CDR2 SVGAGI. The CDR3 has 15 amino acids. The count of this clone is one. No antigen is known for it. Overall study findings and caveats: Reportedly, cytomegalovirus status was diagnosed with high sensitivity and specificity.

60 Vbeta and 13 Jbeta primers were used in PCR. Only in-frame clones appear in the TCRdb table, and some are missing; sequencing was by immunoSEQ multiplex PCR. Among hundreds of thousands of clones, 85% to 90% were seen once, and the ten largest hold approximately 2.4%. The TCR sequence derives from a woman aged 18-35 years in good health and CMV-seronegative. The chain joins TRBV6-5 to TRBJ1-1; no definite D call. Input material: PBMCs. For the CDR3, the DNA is TGTGCCAGCAGTTACTCCCCGACTGGGAACACTGAAGCTTTCTTT. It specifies CASSYSPTGNTEAFF.